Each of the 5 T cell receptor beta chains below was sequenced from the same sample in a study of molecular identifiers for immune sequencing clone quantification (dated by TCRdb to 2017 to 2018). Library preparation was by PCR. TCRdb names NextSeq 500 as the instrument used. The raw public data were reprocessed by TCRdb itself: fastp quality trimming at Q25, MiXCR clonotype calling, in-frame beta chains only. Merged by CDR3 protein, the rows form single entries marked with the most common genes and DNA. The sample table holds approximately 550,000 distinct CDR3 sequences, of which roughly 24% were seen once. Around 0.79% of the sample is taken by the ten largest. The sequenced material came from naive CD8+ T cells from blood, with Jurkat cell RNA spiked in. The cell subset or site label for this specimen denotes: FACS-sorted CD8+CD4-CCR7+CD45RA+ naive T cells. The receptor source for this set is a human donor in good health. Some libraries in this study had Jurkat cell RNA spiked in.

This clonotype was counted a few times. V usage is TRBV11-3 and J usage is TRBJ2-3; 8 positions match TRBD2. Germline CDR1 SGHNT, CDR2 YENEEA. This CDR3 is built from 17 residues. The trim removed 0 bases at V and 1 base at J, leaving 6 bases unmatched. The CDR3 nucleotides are TGTGCCAGCAGCTTAGACCGAGCGGGGGACCGCACAGATACGCAGTATTTT. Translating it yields CASSLDRAGDRTDTQYF.

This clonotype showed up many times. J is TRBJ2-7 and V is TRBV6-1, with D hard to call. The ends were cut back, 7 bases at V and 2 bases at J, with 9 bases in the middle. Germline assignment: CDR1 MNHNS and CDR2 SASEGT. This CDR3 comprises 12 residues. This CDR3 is CASIPDPYEQYF. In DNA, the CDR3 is TGTGCCAGCATTCCGGACCCCTACGAGCAGTACTTC.

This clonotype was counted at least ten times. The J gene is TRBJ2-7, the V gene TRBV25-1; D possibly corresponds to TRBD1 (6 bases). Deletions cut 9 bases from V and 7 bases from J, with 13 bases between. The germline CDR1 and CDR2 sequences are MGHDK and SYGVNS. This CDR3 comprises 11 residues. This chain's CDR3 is CASKTGPEQYF. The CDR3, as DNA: TGTGCCAGTAAAACAGGGCCAGAGCAGTACTTC.

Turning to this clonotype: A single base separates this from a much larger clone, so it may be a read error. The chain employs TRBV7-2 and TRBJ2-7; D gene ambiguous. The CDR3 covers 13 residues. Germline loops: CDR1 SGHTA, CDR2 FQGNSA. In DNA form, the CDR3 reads TGTGCCAGCAGCTTCACACAGACCTACGAGCGGTACTTC. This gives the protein CASSFTQTYERYF.

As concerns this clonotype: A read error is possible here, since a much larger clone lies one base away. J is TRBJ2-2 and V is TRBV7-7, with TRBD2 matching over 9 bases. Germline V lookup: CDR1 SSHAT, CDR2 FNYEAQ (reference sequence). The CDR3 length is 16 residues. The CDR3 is CASSLEHPSGIGELFF. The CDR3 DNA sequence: TGTGCTAGCAGCTTAGAGCACCCTAGCGGGATCGGGGAGCTGTTTTTT.